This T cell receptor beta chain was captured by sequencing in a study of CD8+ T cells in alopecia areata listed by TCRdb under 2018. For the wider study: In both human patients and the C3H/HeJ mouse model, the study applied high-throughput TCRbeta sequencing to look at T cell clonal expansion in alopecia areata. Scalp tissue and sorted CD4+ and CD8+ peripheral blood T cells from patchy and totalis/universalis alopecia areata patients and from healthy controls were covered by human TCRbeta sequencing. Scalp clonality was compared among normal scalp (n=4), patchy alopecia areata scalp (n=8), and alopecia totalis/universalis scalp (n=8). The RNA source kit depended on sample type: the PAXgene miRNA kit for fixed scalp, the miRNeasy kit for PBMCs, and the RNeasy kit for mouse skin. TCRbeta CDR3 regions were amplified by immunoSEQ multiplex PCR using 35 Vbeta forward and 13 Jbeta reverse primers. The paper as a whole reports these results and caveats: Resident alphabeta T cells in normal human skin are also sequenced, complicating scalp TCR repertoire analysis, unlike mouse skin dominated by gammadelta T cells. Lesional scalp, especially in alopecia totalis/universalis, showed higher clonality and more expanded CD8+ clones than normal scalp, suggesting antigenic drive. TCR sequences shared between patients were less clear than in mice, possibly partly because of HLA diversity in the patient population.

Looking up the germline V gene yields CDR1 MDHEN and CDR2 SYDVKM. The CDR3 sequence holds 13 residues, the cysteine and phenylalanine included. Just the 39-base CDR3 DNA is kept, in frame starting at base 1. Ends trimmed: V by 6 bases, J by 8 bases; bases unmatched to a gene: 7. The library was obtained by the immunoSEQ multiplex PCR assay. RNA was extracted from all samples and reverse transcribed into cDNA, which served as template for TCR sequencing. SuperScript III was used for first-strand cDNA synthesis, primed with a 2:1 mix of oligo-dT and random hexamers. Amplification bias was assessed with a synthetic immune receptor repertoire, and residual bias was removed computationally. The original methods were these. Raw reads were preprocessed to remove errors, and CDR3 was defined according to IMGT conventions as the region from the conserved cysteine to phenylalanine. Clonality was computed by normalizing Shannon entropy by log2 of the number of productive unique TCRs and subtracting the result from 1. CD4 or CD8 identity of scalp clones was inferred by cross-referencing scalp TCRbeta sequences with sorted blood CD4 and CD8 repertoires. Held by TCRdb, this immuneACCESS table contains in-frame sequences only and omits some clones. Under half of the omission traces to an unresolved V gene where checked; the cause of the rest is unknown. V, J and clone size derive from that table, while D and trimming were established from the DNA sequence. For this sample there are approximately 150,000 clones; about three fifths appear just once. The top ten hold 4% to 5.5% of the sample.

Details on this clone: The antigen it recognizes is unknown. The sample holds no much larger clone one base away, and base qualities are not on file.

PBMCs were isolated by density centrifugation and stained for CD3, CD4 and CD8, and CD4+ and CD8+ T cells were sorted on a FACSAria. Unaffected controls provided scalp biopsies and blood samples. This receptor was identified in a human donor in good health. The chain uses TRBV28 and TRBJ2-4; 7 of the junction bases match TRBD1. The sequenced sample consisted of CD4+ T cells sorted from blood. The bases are TGTGCCAGCAGATACAGGGGAAGGGACATTCAGTACTTC. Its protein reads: CASRYRGRDIQYF.